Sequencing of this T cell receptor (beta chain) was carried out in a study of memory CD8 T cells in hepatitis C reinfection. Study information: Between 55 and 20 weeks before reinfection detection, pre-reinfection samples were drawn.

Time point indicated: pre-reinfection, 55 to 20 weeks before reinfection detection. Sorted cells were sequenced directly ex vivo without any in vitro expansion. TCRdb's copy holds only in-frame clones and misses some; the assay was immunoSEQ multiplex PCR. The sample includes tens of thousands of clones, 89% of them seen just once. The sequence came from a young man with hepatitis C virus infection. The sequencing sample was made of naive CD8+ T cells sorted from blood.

The CDR3 DNA sequence: TGCAGTGCTACCACTAACACTGAAGCTTTCTTT. Its translation is CSATTNTEAFF. The rearrangement uses TRBV20-1 and TRBJ1-1; D unresolved. The V end was cut by 4 bases, the J end by 2 bases, with 5 bases between. The CDR3 totals 11 residues. Germline loops: CDR1 DFQATT, CDR2 SNEGSKA (reference sequence).